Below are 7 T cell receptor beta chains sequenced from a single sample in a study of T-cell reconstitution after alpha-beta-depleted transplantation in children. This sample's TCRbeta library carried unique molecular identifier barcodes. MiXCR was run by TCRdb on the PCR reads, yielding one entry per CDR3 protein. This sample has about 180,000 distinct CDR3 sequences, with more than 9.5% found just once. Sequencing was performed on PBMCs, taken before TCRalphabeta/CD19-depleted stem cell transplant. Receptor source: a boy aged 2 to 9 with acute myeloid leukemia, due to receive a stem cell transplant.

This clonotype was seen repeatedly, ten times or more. The CDR3 bases are TGTGCCAGCAGACTAGGGAGCTTCACAGATACGCAGTATTTT. Protein sequence: CASRLGSFTDTQYF. The J gene is TRBJ2-3, the V gene TRBV12-3 or TRBV12-4, with a tentative D call TRBD2 (5 bases). The CDR3 sequence is 14 residues long. V was trimmed by 6 bases and J by 2 bases, leaving 12 bases between them.

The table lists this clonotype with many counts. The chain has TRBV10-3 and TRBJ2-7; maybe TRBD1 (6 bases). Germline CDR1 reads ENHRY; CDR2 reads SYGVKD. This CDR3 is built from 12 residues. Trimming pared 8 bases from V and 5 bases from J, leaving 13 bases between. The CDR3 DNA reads TGTGCCATCCGATGGGGGCGGGACGAGCAGTACTTC. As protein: CAIRWGRDEQYF.

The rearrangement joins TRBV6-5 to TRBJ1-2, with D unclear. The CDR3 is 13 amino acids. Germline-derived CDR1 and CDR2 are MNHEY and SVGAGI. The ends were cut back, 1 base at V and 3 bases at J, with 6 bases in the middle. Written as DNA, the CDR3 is TGTGCCAGCAGTTACTTATACGACTATGGCTACACCTTC. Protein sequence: CASSYLYDYGYTF.

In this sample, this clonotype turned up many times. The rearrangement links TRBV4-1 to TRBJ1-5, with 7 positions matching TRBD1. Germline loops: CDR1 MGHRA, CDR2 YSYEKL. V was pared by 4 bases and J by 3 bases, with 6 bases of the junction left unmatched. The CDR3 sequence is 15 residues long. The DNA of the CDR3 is TGCGCCAGCAGCCCGACGACAGGGACCAATCAGCCCCAGCATTTT. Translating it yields CASSPTTGTNQPQHF.

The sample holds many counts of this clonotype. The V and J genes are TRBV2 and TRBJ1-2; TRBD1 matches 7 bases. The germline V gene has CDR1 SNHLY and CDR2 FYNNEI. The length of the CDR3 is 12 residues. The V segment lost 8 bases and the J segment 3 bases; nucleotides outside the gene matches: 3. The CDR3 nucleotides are TGTGCCAGCTTCAGGGGGGACTATGGCTACACCTTC. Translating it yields CASFRGDYGYTF.

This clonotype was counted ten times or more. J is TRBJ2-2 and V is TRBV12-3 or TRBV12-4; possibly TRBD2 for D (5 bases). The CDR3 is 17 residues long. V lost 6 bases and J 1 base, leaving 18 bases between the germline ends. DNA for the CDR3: TGTGCCAGCAGCAGTGGATGGACTGGGAGGAACACCGGGGAGCTGTTTTTT. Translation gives CASSSGWTGRNTGELFF.

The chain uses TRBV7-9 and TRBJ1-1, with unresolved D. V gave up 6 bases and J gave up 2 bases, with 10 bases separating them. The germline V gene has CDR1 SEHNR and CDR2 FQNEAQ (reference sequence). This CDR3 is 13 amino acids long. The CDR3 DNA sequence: TGTGCCAGCAGTGTAGGCACAAACACTGAAGCTTTCTTT. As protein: CASSVGTNTEAFF.